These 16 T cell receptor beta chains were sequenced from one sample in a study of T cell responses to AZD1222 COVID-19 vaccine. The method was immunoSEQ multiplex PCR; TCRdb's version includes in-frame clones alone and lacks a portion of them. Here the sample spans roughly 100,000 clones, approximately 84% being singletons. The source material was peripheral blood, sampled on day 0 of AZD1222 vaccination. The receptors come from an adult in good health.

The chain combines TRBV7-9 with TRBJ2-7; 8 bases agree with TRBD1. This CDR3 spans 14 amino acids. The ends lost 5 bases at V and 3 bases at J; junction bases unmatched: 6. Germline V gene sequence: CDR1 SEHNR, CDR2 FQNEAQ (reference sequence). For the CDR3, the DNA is TGTGCCAGCAGCGGAGAGGACAGGGTCTACGAGCAGTACGTC. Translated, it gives CASSGEDRVYEQYV.

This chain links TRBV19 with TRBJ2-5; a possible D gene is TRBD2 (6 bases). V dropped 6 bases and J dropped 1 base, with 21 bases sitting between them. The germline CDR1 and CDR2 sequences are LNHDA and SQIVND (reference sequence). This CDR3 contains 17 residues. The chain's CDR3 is CASSRRGSGGFQETQYF. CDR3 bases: TGTGCCAGTAGCCGGAGGGGATCCGGAGGGTTCCAAGAGACCCAGTACTTC.

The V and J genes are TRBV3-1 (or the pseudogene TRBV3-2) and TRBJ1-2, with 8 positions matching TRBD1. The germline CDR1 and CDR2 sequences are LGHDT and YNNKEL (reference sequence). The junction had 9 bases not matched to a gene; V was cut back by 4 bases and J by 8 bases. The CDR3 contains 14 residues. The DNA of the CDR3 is TGTGCCAGCAGCCCTGGACAGGGAGGACCCGGCTACACCTTC. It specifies CASSPGQGGPGYTF.

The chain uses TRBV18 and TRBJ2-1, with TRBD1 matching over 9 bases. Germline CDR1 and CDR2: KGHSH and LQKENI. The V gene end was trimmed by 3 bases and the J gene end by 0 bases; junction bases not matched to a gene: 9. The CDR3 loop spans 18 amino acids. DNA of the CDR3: TGTGCCAGCTCACCCCAGGGACAGGGTTCGATCTCCTACAATGAGCAGTTCTTC. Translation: CASSPQGQGSISYNEQFF.

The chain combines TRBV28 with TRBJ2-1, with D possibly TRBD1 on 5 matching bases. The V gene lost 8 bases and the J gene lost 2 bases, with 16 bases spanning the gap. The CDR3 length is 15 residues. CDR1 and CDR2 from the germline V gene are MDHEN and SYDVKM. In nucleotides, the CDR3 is TGTGCCAGCTCACCCGCCGAAGGGGCCTACAATGAGCAGTTCTTC. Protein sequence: CASSPAEGAYNEQFF.

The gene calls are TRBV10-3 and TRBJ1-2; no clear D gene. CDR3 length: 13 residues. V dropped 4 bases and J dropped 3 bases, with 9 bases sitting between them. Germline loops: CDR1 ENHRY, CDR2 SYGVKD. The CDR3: CAISVVQDYGYTF. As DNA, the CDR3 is TGTGCCATCAGTGTCGTCCAGGACTATGGCTACACCTTC.

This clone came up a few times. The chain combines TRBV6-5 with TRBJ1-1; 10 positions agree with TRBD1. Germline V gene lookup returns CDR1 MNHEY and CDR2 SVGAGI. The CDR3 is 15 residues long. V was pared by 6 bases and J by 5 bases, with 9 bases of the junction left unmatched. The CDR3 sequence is CASRPPGQGWTEAFF. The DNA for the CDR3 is TGTGCCAGCAGACCACCGGGACAGGGGTGGACTGAAGCTTTCTTT.

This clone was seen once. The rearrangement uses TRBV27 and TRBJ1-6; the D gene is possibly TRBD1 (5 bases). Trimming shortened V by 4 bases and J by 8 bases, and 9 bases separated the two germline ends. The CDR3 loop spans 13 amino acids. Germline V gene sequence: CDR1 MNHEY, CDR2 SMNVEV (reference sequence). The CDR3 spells CASSSTGDSPLHF. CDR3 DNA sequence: TGTGCCAGCAGTTCCACAGGAGATTCACCCCTCCACTTT.

The CDR3 nucleotides are TGTGCCAGCAGGAACACCGGGAACTATGGCTACACCTTC. It is translated as CASRNTGNYGYTF. This chain connects TRBV28 to TRBJ1-2; no clear D. The CDR3 length is 13 residues. Trimming removed 6 bases from V and 2 bases from J, with 10 bases in between. CDR1 MDHEN and CDR2 SYDVKM come from the germline V gene.

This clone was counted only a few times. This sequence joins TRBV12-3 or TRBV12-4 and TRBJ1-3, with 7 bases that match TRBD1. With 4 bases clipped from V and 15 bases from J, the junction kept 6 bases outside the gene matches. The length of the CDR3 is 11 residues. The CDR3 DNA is TGTGCCAGCAGTTCCGGGACAGCAAAATATTTT. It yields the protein CASSSGTAKYF.

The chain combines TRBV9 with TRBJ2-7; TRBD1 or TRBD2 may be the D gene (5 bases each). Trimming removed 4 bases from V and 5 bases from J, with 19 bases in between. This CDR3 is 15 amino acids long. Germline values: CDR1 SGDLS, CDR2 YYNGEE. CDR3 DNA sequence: TGTGCCAGCAGCCCACAGTTCGGGGCGGGCAACGAGCAGTACTTC. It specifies CASSPQFGAGNEQYF.

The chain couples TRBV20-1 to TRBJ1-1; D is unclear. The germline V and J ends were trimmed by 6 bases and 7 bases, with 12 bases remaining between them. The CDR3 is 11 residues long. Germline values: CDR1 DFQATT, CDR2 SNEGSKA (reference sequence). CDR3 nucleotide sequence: TGCAGTGCCACCCGCGCCATTGAAGCTTTCTTT. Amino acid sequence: CSATRAIEAFF.

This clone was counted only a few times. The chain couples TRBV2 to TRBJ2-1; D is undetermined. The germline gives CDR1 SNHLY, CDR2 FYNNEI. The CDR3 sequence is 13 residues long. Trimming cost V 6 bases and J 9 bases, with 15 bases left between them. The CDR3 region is CASSLRLGAEQFF. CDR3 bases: TGTGCCAGCAGCCTAAGACTGGGTGCTGAGCAGTTCTTC.

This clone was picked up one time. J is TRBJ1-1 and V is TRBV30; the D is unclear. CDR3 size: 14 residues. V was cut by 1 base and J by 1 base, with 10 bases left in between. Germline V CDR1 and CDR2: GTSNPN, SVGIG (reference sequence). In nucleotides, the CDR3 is TGTGCCTGGAGTGCCCTGACACCGAACACTGAAGCTTTCTTT. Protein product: CAWSALTPNTEAFF.

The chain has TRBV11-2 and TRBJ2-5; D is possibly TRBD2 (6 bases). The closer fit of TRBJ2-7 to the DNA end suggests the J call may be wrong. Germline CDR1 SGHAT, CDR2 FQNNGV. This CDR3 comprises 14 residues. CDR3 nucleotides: TGTGCCAGCGCCCCGGGACTCAAGACCTACGAGCAGTACTTC. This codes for CASAPGLKTYEQYF.

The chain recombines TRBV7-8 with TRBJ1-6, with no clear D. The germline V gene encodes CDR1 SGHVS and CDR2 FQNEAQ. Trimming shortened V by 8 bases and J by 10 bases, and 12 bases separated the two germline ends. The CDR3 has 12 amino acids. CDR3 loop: CASSPLYSPLHF. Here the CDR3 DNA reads TGTGCCAGCTCCCCGTTGTACTCACCCCTCCACTTT.